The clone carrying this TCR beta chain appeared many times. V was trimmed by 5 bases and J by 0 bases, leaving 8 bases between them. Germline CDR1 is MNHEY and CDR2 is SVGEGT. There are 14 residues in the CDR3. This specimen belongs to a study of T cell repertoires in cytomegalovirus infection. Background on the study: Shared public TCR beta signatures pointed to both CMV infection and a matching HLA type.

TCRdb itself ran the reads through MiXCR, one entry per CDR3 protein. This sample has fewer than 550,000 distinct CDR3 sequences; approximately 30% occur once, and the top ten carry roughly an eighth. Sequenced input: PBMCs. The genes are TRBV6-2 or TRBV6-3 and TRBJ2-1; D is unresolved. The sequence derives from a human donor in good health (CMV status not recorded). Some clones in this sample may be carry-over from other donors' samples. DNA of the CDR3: TGTGCCAGCAGTCCGACGAACTCCTACAATGAGCAGTTCTTC. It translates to CASSPTNSYNEQFF.